This TCR beta chain emerged from a study of T cell responses to AZD1222 COVID-19 vaccine. Overall study findings and caveats: Clonal diversity was possibly underestimated; the donors were predominantly white British and more often female. Among AZD1222 vaccinees, only five to seven were seropositive at baseline. With two AZD1222 doses given, Spike-specific TCR breadth and depth both rose. The span of vaccine-associated CD4 TCRs extended across spike, with dominance at 160-218 and 743-854.

Profiling relied on immunoSEQ multiplex PCR, and the TCRdb table lists in-frame clones only, not all of them. The top ten clones hold roughly 0.51% of a sample with 250,000 to 300,000 clones, 94% of them seen once. The CDR3 is made up of 13 amino acids. The germline V and J ends were trimmed by 3 bases and 6 bases, with 11 bases remaining between them. The germline V gene has CDR1 DFQATT and CDR2 SNEGSKA (reference sequence). To note about this clone: Its antigen remains unknown.

This TCR was recovered from an adult who received the AZD1222 COVID-19 vaccine. The sequencing here drew on peripheral blood, taken 28 days after the second AZD1222 dose. V is TRBV20-1 and J is TRBJ1-4, with D possibly TRBD1 on 6 matching bases. The DNA for the CDR3 is TGCAGTGCTAGTGGGGACATCTATGAAAAACTGTTTTTT. It translates to CSASGDIYEKLFF.